The sequence of this T cell receptor beta chain was determined in a study of shared clonotypes between healthy human individuals. Overall study findings and caveats: Generation probabilities of non-shared clonotypes were lower (relative to those shared by all four donors).

This clone has more than one count but fewer than ten. The target antigen is unknown. Several immunoSEQ plates received, in even portions, the genomic DNA of each subset. Each sorted subset replicate got 200 ng genomic DNA, 25,000 to 35,000 genomes. As processed by the authors: Filtering differed for immunoSEQ, which gave only junction sequences without quality scores. Clones were sequenced by immunoSEQ multiplex PCR, and TCRdb holds only the in-frame ones, with some missing. V and J calls and clone size are copied from that table; D and trimming were computed from the DNA. The table includes some 1.1 million clones, roughly 80% detected once. CDR3 length: 16 amino acids. Germline CDR1 ENHRY, CDR2 SYGVKD. The ends were cut back, 0 bases at V and 8 bases at J, with 16 bases in the middle.

This rearrangement joins TRBV10-3 to TRBJ1-4; D is uncertain. The source of this sequence is a man aged 18 to 30 in good health. Some clones in this sample may be carry-over from other donors' samples. The specimen sequenced was memory CD4+ T cells from PBMCs. Subset given: CD45RA-negative fraction. CDR3 region: CAISESIDGVSEKLFF. Written as DNA, the CDR3 is TGTGCCATCAGTGAGTCGATCGATGGGGTATCCGAAAAACTGTTTTTT.